This T cell receptor (beta chain) was sequenced for a study of blood T cell repertoires in COVID-19. As for the study in general: Researchers got acute and convalescent COVID-19 samples from the United States, Italy and Spain.

This CDR3 region has 12 residues. V was trimmed by 5 bases and J by 0 bases, leaving 5 bases between them. Per germline, CDR1 MNHEY and CDR2 SMNVEV (reference sequence). Original processing methods: Estimated nucleated cell counts came from reference gene primer amplification. The data were produced by immunoSEQ multiplex PCR, yet TCRdb's version contains in-frame clones alone and is incomplete. V, J and clone size were drawn from that table, and D and trimming were deduced from the DNA. Seen here are approximately 200,000 clones, over 75% observed once, and the top ten hold around a sixth. This clone was counted once.

Sequenced material: peripheral blood. This TCR was sampled from an older person with COVID-19, enrolled during active disease. The chain couples TRBV27 to TRBJ2-7, with D unresolved. The CDR3: CASSPSSYEQYF. In nucleotides, the CDR3 is TGTGCCAGCAGTCCCAGCTCCTACGAGCAGTACTTC.